Presented here are 15 T cell receptor beta chains from one specimen sequenced in a study of blood T cell repertoires in COVID-19. Measured with immunoSEQ multiplex PCR; TCRdb has only the in-frame clones, and not every one. Among around 120,000 clones listed, 90% were seen once. Sequencing used peripheral blood. These receptors came from a woman aged 60-70 years with COVID-19, enrolled during active disease.

This rearrangement joins TRBV19 to TRBJ2-7; maybe TRBD1 (6 bases). The CDR3 is 13 residues long. Trimming took off 5 bases at V and 7 bases at J, with 15 bases between the two ends. The germline gives CDR1 LNHDA, CDR2 SQIVND (reference sequence). The CDR3 protein is CASSGDNRLEQYF. The DNA of the CDR3 is TGTGCCAGTAGTGGGGACAACCGTCTTGAGCAGTACTTC.

The rearrangement links TRBV2 to TRBJ2-3, with D perhaps matching TRBD2 (5 bases). The V end lost 6 bases, the J end lost 3 bases, and 13 bases lay between the germline ends. The length of the CDR3 is 14 residues. Germline lookup yields CDR1 SNHLY and CDR2 FYNNEI. This CDR3 reads CASRLDSQTDTQYF. The CDR3, as DNA: TGTGCCAGCAGACTAGACTCCCAGACAGATACGCAGTATTTT.

J is TRBJ2-1 and V is TRBV7-2, with D hard to call. The V gene's germline CDR1 is SGHTA and CDR2 FQGNSA. V was trimmed by 1 base and J by 9 bases, leaving 7 bases between them. The CDR3 consists of 12 residues. The CDR3 loop reads CASSLVAGEQFF. The CDR3 nucleotides are TGTGCCAGCAGCTTAGTGGCTGGTGAGCAGTTCTTC.

The table lists this clone with a few counts. This chain joins TRBV6-5 and TRBJ1-1; D might be TRBD1 (5 bases). The V end was cut by 7 bases, the J end by 5 bases, with 17 bases between. This CDR3 has 14 residues. Looked up from germline, CDR1 is MNHEY and CDR2 is SVGAGI. The CDR3 nucleotides read TGTGCCAGCACCATGGGTGGGGGGAGAACTGAAGCTTTCTTT. This sequence encodes CASTMGGGRTEAFF.

This clone has only a few counts. The gene calls are TRBV3-1 (or the pseudogene TRBV3-2) and TRBJ1-2; D possibly corresponds to TRBD1 (5 bases). CDR1 and CDR2 (germline): LGHDT, YNNKEL (reference sequence). Trimming removed 3 bases from V and 2 bases from J, with 19 bases in between. The CDR3 extends over 17 amino acids. The CDR3 sequence is CASSQGTLNRRNYGYTF. The CDR3 bases are TGTGCCAGCAGCCAGGGAACCCTTAACAGGAGAAACTATGGCTACACCTTC.

This clone was recorded once. CDR3 nucleotides: TGTGCCAGCAGGACCGGACAGCAAGGAATGTTCATAGCTTTCTTT. This codes for CASRTGQQGMFIAFF. This sequence joins TRBV6-5 and TRBJ1-1, with a weak D call TRBD1 (6 bases). The ends were cut back, 6 bases at V and 10 bases at J, with 24 bases in the middle. The CDR3 has 15 amino acids. The germline V gene has CDR1 MNHEY and CDR2 SVGAGI.

CDR3 nucleotides: TGTGCCATCAGTGAACACACCGGATCGACAACAACTAATGAAAAACTGTTTTTT. Translated, it gives CAISEHTGSTTTNEKLFF. The rearrangement links TRBV10-3 to TRBJ1-4; D gene uncertain. The CDR3 sequence is 18 residues long. Trimming removed 3 bases at V and 0 bases at J, with 17 bases between. The germline gives CDR1 ENHRY, CDR2 SYGVKD.

V and J are TRBV18 and TRBJ2-2; a possible D gene is TRBD1 (6 bases). Trimming pared 1 base from V and 1 base from J, leaving 10 bases between. Germline loops: CDR1 KGHSH, CDR2 LQKENI. CDR3 size: 16 residues. The CDR3 coding sequence is TGTGCCAGCTCACCACAACCGGGACAGAACACCGGGGAGCTGTTTTTT. Amino acids: CASSPQPGQNTGELFF. The full variable domain, with the rest looked up from reference TRBV18 and TRBJ2-2, is NAGVMQNPRHLVRRRGQEARLRCSPMKGHSHVYWYRQLPEEGLKFMVYLQKENIIDESGMPKERFSAEFPKEGPSILRIQQVVRGDSAAYFCASSPQPGQNTGELFFGEGSRLTVL.

This clone appeared once. The chain joins TRBV3-1 (or the pseudogene TRBV3-2) to TRBJ1-5, with D tentatively TRBD1 (5 bases). Looked up from germline, CDR1 is LGHDT and CDR2 is YNNKEL (reference sequence). This CDR3 has 16 residues. V dropped 1 base and J dropped 2 bases, with 12 bases sitting between them. The CDR3 reads CASSQGGGFGNQPQHF. The CDR3 DNA follows: TGTGCCAGCAGCCAAGGGGGGGGATTCGGCAATCAGCCCCAGCATTTT.

The chain links TRBV19 to TRBJ1-2, with D possibly matching TRBD1 (6 bases). The CDR3 loop spans 17 amino acids. Deletions cut 3 bases from V and 8 bases from J, with 25 bases between. The germline CDR1 and CDR2 sequences are LNHDA and SQIVND (reference sequence). CDR3 DNA: TGTGCCAGTAGTATTTCCCCCGCACCCATGGACAGACGGGGCTACACCTTC. Protein product: CASSISPAPMDRRGYTF.

The V and J genes are TRBV14 and TRBJ2-1; TRBD2 matches 9 bases. This CDR3 is built from 14 residues. Trimming took 4 bases from V and 4 from J; bases not matched to a gene: 2. CDR1 is SGHDN, CDR2 FVKESK, per germline. CDR3 DNA sequence: TGTGCCAGCAGCCTGGCGGGGGGGTACAATGAGCAGTTCTTC. This sequence encodes CASSLAGGYNEQFF.

J is TRBJ2-3 and V is TRBV5-1, with 10 bases identical to TRBD2. V was clipped by 4 bases and J by 2 bases; unmatched bases: 13. From germline, CDR1 is SGHRS and CDR2 YFSETQ. The CDR3 length is 18 residues. CDR3 sequence reads: CASSRSTVSGGYTDTQYF. Here the CDR3 DNA reads TGCGCCAGCAGCCGCTCGACTGTTAGCGGGGGGTACACAGATACGCAGTATTTT.

The gene calls are TRBV9 and TRBJ2-1; 8 bases map to TRBD1. V trimming: 4 bases; J trimming: 5 bases; junction bases outside the gene matches: 17. The CDR3 totals 18 residues. The germline gives CDR1 SGDLS, CDR2 YYNGEE. CDR3 bases: TGTGCCAGCAGCAACCACGTCAGGGGGCGCAACCCTCACAATGAGCAGTTCTTC. This sequence encodes CASSNHVRGRNPHNEQFF.

This clone was picked up a small number of times. The V call is TRBV7-9, the J call TRBJ1-1, with a weak D call TRBD1 (5 bases). There are 14 residues in the CDR3. The V gene lost 4 bases and the J gene lost 5 bases, with 14 bases spanning the gap. Germline CDR1 reads SEHNR; CDR2 reads FQNEAQ (reference sequence). The CDR3 is CASSWEGLWTEAFF. CDR3 DNA sequence: TGTGCCAGCAGCTGGGAGGGGTTGTGGACTGAAGCTTTCTTT.

To note about this clone: This CDR3 is also generated by other DNA sequences in the sample. The chain couples TRBV19 to TRBJ2-1, with D tentatively TRBD1 (5 bases). Deletions cut 3 bases from V and 1 base from J, with 7 bases between. CDR3 length: 14 amino acids. CDR1 is LNHDA, CDR2 SQIVND, per germline (reference sequence). As DNA, the CDR3 is TGTGCCAGTAGTATTAGGGGTTCCTACAATGAGCAGTTCTTC. The encoded protein is CASSIRGSYNEQFF. The whole variable domain, filled in from reference TRBV19 and TRBJ2-1, reads DGGITQSPKYLFRKEGQNVTLSCEQNLNHDAMYWYRQDPGQGLRLIYYSQIVNDFQKGDIAEGYSVSREKKESFPLTVTSAQKNPTAFYLCASSIRGSYNEQFFGPGTRLTVL.